This T cell receptor (beta chain) was recorded in a study of Graves' ophthalmopathy and Graves' hyperthyroidism. The CDR3 loop spans 17 amino acids. Deletions cut 1 base from V and 3 bases from J, with 18 bases between. Germline V gene sequence: CDR1 MNHNS, CDR2 SASEGT. Using RNA transcripts, the TCR beta CDR3 regions were amplified. A first-round RT-PCR used HTBI primers, followed by a second-round multiplex PCR. A single record per CDR3 protein comes from TCRdb applying MiXCR to the multiplex PCR reads. The table lists around 470,000 distinct CDR3 sequences, approximately 15% of them singletons, with 8% to 10% in the top ten. The sample holds many counts of this clonotype.

Sequenced: blood. The origin of this receptor is a woman between 25 and 40 years old with Graves' ophthalmopathy. V usage is TRBV6-1 and J usage is TRBJ2-5; D not resolved. The CDR3 region has the DNA TGTGCCAGCAGTGAAGATGGGGTTCGCTACAGAAAAGAGACCCAGTACTTC. This codes for CASSEDGVRYRKETQYF.